The 11 T cell receptor beta chains reported below all come from one sample, sequenced in a study of human T cells and chemical hapten exposure. Via MiXCR, TCRdb re-called the RACE reads, giving one row per CDR3 protein. There are around 100,000 distinct CDR3 sequences in the sample; about 11% occur only once, and around 3.5% lies in the top ten. As to time point: patch test 1, 2 weeks after DPC sensitization. Treatment described: therapeutic diphenylcyclopropenone sensitization with weekly scalp DPC. The input for sequencing was whole blood, taken in connection with sensitization to the hapten diphenylcyclopropenone (DPC). The receptors were gathered from a middle-aged woman with alopecia areata. Some clones in this sample may be carry-over from other donors' samples.

This clonotype was recorded many times. The CDR3 region is CASSRGRAEGTDTQYF. In DNA form, the CDR3 reads TGTGCCAGCAGCCGCGGGAGGGCCGAGGGAACAGATACGCAGTATTTT. The chain couples TRBV3-1 to TRBJ2-3; 9 bases agree with TRBD2. The CDR3 consists of 16 residues. Germline values: CDR1 LGHDT, CDR2 YNNKEL (reference sequence). With 4 bases clipped from V and 3 bases from J, the junction kept 8 bases outside the gene matches.

The sample holds a few counts of this clonotype. The chain recombines TRBV20-1 with TRBJ2-5; 7 bases fit TRBD2. The CDR3 totals 15 residues. V shed 2 bases and J 5 bases; nucleotides not matched to a gene: 11. CDR1 and CDR2 (germline): DFQATT, SNEGSKA (reference sequence). CDR3 sequence (DNA): TGCAGTGCTAGAAAAAAATCTAGCGGATGGGAGACCCAGTACTTC. Protein product: CSARKKSSGWETQYF.

This clonotype was seen only once. The V gene is TRBV18, the J gene TRBJ2-7; D is unresolved. Between the trimmed V and J ends, which lost 2 bases and 3 bases, there was a span of 8 bases. The germline gives CDR1 KGHSH, CDR2 LQKENI. CDR3 length: 13 residues. The CDR3 here is CASSPSHLYEQYF. Here the CDR3 DNA reads TGTGCCAGCTCACCATCTCACCTCTACGAGCAGTACTTC.

This clonotype was picked up many times. V usage is TRBV20-1 and J usage is TRBJ2-7; D not certain. The germline V and J ends were trimmed by 0 bases and 5 bases, with 11 bases remaining between them. The V gene's germline CDR1 is DFQATT and CDR2 SNEGSKA (reference sequence). This CDR3 has 13 amino acids. Here the CDR3 reads CSARDSEFHEQYF. The CDR3 nucleotides are TGCAGTGCTAGAGATTCGGAGTTCCACGAGCAGTACTTC.

This sequence joins TRBV7-2 and TRBJ1-1, with D hard to call. The germline V and J ends were trimmed by 2 bases and 4 bases, with 11 bases remaining between them. Germline CDR1 and CDR2: SGHTA and FQGNSA. The CDR3 is 14 residues long. Here the CDR3 DNA reads TGTGCCAGCAGCTTACAACGCACGGGCACTGAAGCTTTCTTT. This codes for CASSLQRTGTEAFF. Based on the CDR3 plus reference TRBV7-2 and TRBJ1-1, the full variable domain is GAGVSQSPSNKVTEKGKDVELRCDPISGHTALYWYRQSLGQGLEFLIYFQGNSAPDKSGLPSDRFSAERTGGSVSTLTIQRTQQEDSAVYLCASSLQRTGTEAFFGQGTRLTVV.

The sample holds one count of this clonotype. This chain links TRBV9 with TRBJ1-3, with D possibly being TRBD1 (5 bases). CDR1 and CDR2 (germline): SGDLS, YYNGEE. V shed 3 bases and J shed 0 bases, with 7 bases lying between them. There are 14 residues in the CDR3. The CDR3 DNA is TGTGCCAGCAGCGAAACAGGCTCTGGAAACACCATATATTTT. Encoded protein: CASSETGSGNTIYF.

Worth noting for this clonotype: Since a much larger clone is just one base distant, this may be a read error. The gene calls are TRBV4-2 and TRBJ2-1; TRBD1 matches 10 bases. J was trimmed by 8 bases and V by 4 bases; bases with no gene match: 11. Germline assignment: CDR1 LGHNA and CDR2 YNFKEQ. CDR3 size: 16 residues. The CDR3 protein is CASSRSTGQGFYEQFF. DNA of the CDR3: TGTGCCAGCAGCCGATCAACGGGACAGGGGTTTTATGAGCAGTTCTTC.

This clonotype was observed a handful of times. The chain carries TRBV7-2 and TRBJ2-5; 8 nucleotides agree with TRBD1. The V and J ends lost 3 bases and 3 bases, in that order; junction bases with no gene match: 3. The CDR3 loop spans 14 amino acids. CDR1 and CDR2 from the germline V gene are SGHTA and FQGNSA. The CDR3 spells CASSLGQVKETQYF. The CDR3 bases are TGTGCCAGCAGCTTGGGACAGGTTAAAGAGACCCAGTACTTC.

Concerning this clonotype itself: A read error may be the cause here, since a much bigger clone is one base away. The V and J genes are TRBV7-8 and TRBJ1-2; D gene uncertain. This CDR3 region has 13 residues. The germline CDR1 and CDR2 sequences are SGHVS and FQNEAQ. CDR3 amino acids: CASSLALQEGCTF. Written as DNA, the CDR3 is TGTGCCAGCAGCTTAGCGCTCCAGGAGGGCTGCACCTTC.

This clonotype has more than one count but fewer than ten. The V gene is TRBV6-2 or TRBV6-3, the J gene TRBJ2-5; the match to TRBD2 covers 9 bases. J lost 2 bases, V lost 4 bases, and 8 bases had no gene match. CDR3 size: 16 residues. The V gene's germline CDR1 is MNHEY and CDR2 SVGEGT. For the CDR3, the DNA is TGTGCCAGCAGTTTTTCGCTAGCGGGATCTCAAGAGACCCAGTACTTC. This encodes CASSFSLAGSQETQYF.

This clonotype occurred a few times. This chain connects TRBV2 to TRBJ1-1, with D uncertain. Looked up from germline, CDR1 is SNHLY and CDR2 is FYNNEI. V was pared by 10 bases and J by 1 base, with 7 bases between. The CDR3 runs to 11 residues. For the CDR3, the DNA is TGTGCCACTCGACAGAACACTGAAGCTTTCTTT. It codes for CATRQNTEAFF.